This T cell receptor beta chain was retrieved from a study of cytomegalovirus exposure and HLA in healthy donors. Turning to this clone: Its antigen remains unknown.

The PCR employed 60 Vbeta primers together with 13 Jbeta primers. Sequenced by immunoSEQ multiplex PCR; TCRdb stores in-frame clones only, minus some. The data contain 90,000 to 100,000 clones, more than 70% of them seen just once; the ten biggest clones take up approximately 7.7%. Findings and limits, study-wide: Highly shared sequence variants in one cluster were likely a sequencing artifact. The authors confirmed in vitro that a few CMV-associated chains were specific for CMV antigens.

The clonotype comes from a female donor in good health and CMV-seronegative. Input material: PBMCs.

The CDR3 DNA reads as TGTGCCAGCAGCCCTTACCCTCTAGCGGGAGCCGGCTCCTACGAGCAGTACTTC. It translates to CASSPYPLAGAGSYEQYF. The chain recombines TRBV5-5 with TRBJ2-7, with 10 bases that match TRBD2. V lost 4 bases to trimming and J lost 0 bases; unmatched junction nucleotides: 13. This CDR3 has 18 residues. Germline CDR1 is SGHKS and CDR2 is YYEKEE (reference sequence).